These 20 T cell receptor beta chains originate from one sample sequenced in a study of blood T cell repertoires in COVID-19. Libraries were prepared by immunoSEQ multiplex PCR; TCRdb keeps only in-frame clonotypes and omits some of them. The sample lists about 170,000 clones, 83% seen once, with approximately 2% in the top ten. Sequences were obtained from peripheral blood. These receptors came from a woman at least 80 years old with acute or convalescent COVID-19.

The V call is TRBV6-5, the J call TRBJ2-7; maybe TRBD1 (5 bases). Germline V gene lookup returns CDR1 MNHEY and CDR2 SVGAGI. V was shortened by 7 bases and J by 4 bases, with 17 bases between the two germline ends. There are 14 residues in the CDR3. In nucleotides, the CDR3 is TGTGCCAGCAAGCAGGGTAATGGACGTTACGAGCAGTACTTC. Encoded protein: CASKQGNGRYEQYF.

The chain joins TRBV27 to TRBJ2-7; TRBD2 aligns across 11 bases. This CDR3 comprises 13 residues. The trim removed 6 bases at V and 2 bases at J, leaving 0 bases unmatched. CDR1 is MNHEY, CDR2 SMNVEV, per germline (reference sequence). The CDR3 reads CASRTSGTYEQYF. CDR3 nucleotide sequence: TGTGCCAGCAGGACTAGCGGGACCTACGAGCAGTACTTC.

This clone is a singleton in its sample. CDR3 bases: TGTGCCAGCAGTTACTGGACTAGCGGGAGGGCTGAGCAGTTCTTC. This encodes CASSYWTSGRAEQFF. V gene TRBV6-5 combines with J gene TRBJ2-1; 15 nucleotides agree with TRBD2. The CDR3 totals 15 residues. V shed 1 base and J 9 bases; nucleotides not matched to a gene: 1. From germline, CDR1 is MNHEY and CDR2 SVGAGI.

The rearrangement uses TRBV28 and TRBJ1-4, with 7 bases fitting TRBD1. Germline CDR1 is MDHEN and CDR2 is SYDVKM. V was pared by 2 bases and J by 8 bases, with 8 bases of the junction left unmatched. The CDR3 spans 15 residues. The CDR3 DNA is TGTGCCAGCAGTTTAATACAGGGGATCCGCGAAAAACTGTTTTTT. Protein sequence: CASSLIQGIREKLFF.

The V and J genes are TRBV30 and TRBJ1-6, with D possibly being TRBD1 (5 bases). Germline V gives CDR1 GTSNPN, CDR2 SVGIG (reference sequence). V lost 0 bases and J lost 6, with 12 bases in between. This CDR3 comprises 15 residues. As DNA, the CDR3 is TGTGCCTGGAGTGTAGGGGTCCGACGTAATTCACCCCTCCACTTT. Translating it yields CAWSVGVRRNSPLHF.

The rearrangement joins TRBV10-1 to TRBJ1-1; possibly TRBD1 for D (5 bases). V lost 2 bases, J lost 0 bases, and 7 bases lay in between. CDR3 size: 14 residues. In germline, CDR1 is WNHNN, CDR2 SYGVQD (reference sequence). CDR3 loop: CASSEDSVNTEAFF. In DNA, the CDR3 is TGCGCCAGCAGTGAGGACAGTGTGAACACTGAAGCTTTCTTT.

Only one count was recorded for this clone. J is TRBJ2-3 and V is TRBV5-4, with 10 bases fitting TRBD2. Germline V gene lookup returns CDR1 SGHNT and CDR2 YYREEE (reference sequence). There are 16 residues in the CDR3. With 3 bases clipped from V and 3 bases from J, the junction kept 7 bases outside the gene matches. DNA for the CDR3: TGTGCCAGCAGCTCCGGGACTAGCGTATTTACAGATACGCAGTATTTT. Translation: CASSSGTSVFTDTQYF.

The chain employs TRBV24-1 and TRBJ2-2; D may be TRBD1 (6 bases). CDR3 length: 15 residues. CDR1 is KGHDR, CDR2 SFDVKD, per germline. V lost 7 bases to trimming and J lost 1 base, with 12 bases between them. The CDR3 nucleotides read TGTGCCACCAGCGAACACAGGGAGAACACCGGGGAGCTGTTTTTT. This sequence encodes CATSEHRENTGELFF.

The rearrangement links TRBV11-3 to TRBJ2-1; 8 bases map to TRBD2. Per germline, CDR1 SGHNT and CDR2 YENEEA. V dropped 1 base and J dropped 7; count of bases not matched to a gene: 12. The CDR3 is made up of 17 amino acids. Written as DNA, the CDR3 is TGTGCCAGCAGCTTAGGGCCTCTAAGCGGGAGTATTAATGAGCAGTTCTTC. Amino acids: CASSLGPLSGSINEQFF.

The CDR3 DNA follows: TGCAGCGTTGAACTGGGACTAGCGGGTTATGAGCAGTTCTTC. Protein sequence: CSVELGLAGYEQFF. V and J are TRBV29-1 and TRBJ2-1, with 12 bases matching TRBD2. Per the germline V gene, CDR1 is SQVTM and CDR2 is ANQGSEA. J gave up 8 bases and V 2 bases, and 4 bases lay outside the gene matches. The CDR3 loop spans 14 amino acids.

V usage is TRBV6-2 or TRBV6-3 and J usage is TRBJ1-5; the D gene is possibly TRBD1 (5 bases). This CDR3 contains 15 residues. Germline values: CDR1 MNHEY, CDR2 SVGEGT. Trimming pared 5 bases from V and 5 bases from J, leaving 16 bases between. The CDR3 reads CASSTGRGLDQPQHF. The DNA of the CDR3 is TGTGCCAGCAGTACCGGAAGGGGTCTAGATCAGCCCCAGCATTTT.

V usage is TRBV6-5 and J usage is TRBJ2-7, with 9 positions matching TRBD1. The CDR3 has 14 residues. CDR1 is MNHEY and CDR2 is SVGAGI in the germline V gene. Trimming removed 6 bases from V and 5 bases from J; junction bases left unmatched: 8. For the CDR3, the DNA is TGTGCCAGCAGGAGGACAGGGGTCTCGGACGAGCAGTACTTC. It codes for CASRRTGVSDEQYF.

This rearrangement joins TRBV6-2 or TRBV6-3 to TRBJ1-2; D is possibly TRBD1 (6 bases). The CDR3 runs to 17 residues. Germline assignment: CDR1 MNHEY and CDR2 SVGEGT. V was trimmed by 2 bases and J by 0 bases, leaving 16 bases between them. Here the CDR3 DNA reads TGTGCCAGCAGTTACGTCCCGGACAGCCGACCTAACTATGGCTACACCTTC. Translating it yields CASSYVPDSRPNYGYTF.

This chain uses TRBV7-9 with TRBJ2-7; a weak D match, TRBD2 (6 bases). Deletions cut 5 bases from V and 7 bases from J, with 15 bases between. The CDR3 is 13 residues long. CDR1 and CDR2 from the germline V gene are SEHNR and FQNEAQ (reference sequence). This CDR3 reads CASSPRGLGEQYF. CDR3 nucleotide sequence: TGTGCCAGCAGCCCACGGGGGTTGGGAGAGCAGTACTTC.

This chain links TRBV6-5 with TRBJ2-7, with D possibly TRBD2 on 6 matching bases. The CDR3 is made up of 14 amino acids. Germline V gene lookup returns CDR1 MNHEY and CDR2 SVGAGI. The V end was cut by 4 bases, the J end by 2 bases, with 12 bases between. CDR3 DNA: TGTGCCAGCAGTTCTAGTAGCGGAGCCTACGAGCAGTACTTC. Protein sequence: CASSSSSGAYEQYF.

The chain combines TRBV5-1 with TRBJ2-1, with TRBD1 matching 10 bases. The germline V gene encodes CDR1 SGHRS and CDR2 YFSETQ. The CDR3 runs to 16 residues. The J segment lost 7 bases and the V segment lost 4 bases, leaving 11 bases of the junction unmatched. CDR3 bases: TGCGCCAGCAGCCCTCGGGACAGGGGTTTAGGGAATGAGCAGTTCTTC. Translating it yields CASSPRDRGLGNEQFF.

This clone was seen only once. V gene TRBV15 combines with J gene TRBJ2-7; 9 bases agree with TRBD1. CDR3 size: 14 residues. CDR1 and CDR2 (germline): LNHNV, YYDKDF (reference sequence). V shed 1 base, J shed 6 bases, and the junction held 4 bases outside the gene matches. The CDR3 DNA sequence: TGTGCCACCAGCAGAGCGGGACAGGGAGCCGAGCAGTACTTC. It encodes CATSRAGQGAEQYF. The variable domain in full, with the rest retrieved from reference TRBV15 and TRBJ2-7, is DAMVIQNPRYQVTQFGKPVTLSCSQTLNHNVMYWYQQKSSQAPKLLFHYYDKDFNNEADTPDNFQSRRPNTSFCFLDIRSPGLGDTAMYLCATSRAGQGAEQYFGPGTRLTVT.

The chain joins TRBV29-1 to TRBJ1-1; D unclear. Germline V gene lookup returns CDR1 SQVTM and CDR2 ANQGSEA. Trimming took off 7 bases at V and 1 base at J, with 13 bases between the two ends. This CDR3 comprises 13 residues. The CDR3 sequence is CSGRRVENTEAFF. In DNA form, the CDR3 reads TGCAGCGGAAGGAGGGTGGAGAACACTGAAGCTTTCTTT.

V usage is TRBV12-3 or TRBV12-4 and J usage is TRBJ2-2; D is undetermined. V lost 3 bases and J lost 7, with 6 bases in between. The CDR3 consists of 12 residues. CDR3 sequence: CASSLEIGELFF. The CDR3 region has the DNA TGTGCCAGCAGTTTGGAGATCGGGGAGCTGTTTTTT.

As concerns this clone: This sample includes further DNA sequences coding for the same CDR3. The chain recombines TRBV7-9 with TRBJ2-3, with D unresolved. This CDR3 has 11 amino acids. Trimming left V 5 bases short and J 2 bases short, with 2 bases between. Germline V lookup: CDR1 SEHNR, CDR2 FQNEAQ (reference sequence). The CDR3 loop is CASSLTDTQYF. Written as DNA, the CDR3 is TGTGCCAGCAGCCTCACAGATACGCAGTATTTT.